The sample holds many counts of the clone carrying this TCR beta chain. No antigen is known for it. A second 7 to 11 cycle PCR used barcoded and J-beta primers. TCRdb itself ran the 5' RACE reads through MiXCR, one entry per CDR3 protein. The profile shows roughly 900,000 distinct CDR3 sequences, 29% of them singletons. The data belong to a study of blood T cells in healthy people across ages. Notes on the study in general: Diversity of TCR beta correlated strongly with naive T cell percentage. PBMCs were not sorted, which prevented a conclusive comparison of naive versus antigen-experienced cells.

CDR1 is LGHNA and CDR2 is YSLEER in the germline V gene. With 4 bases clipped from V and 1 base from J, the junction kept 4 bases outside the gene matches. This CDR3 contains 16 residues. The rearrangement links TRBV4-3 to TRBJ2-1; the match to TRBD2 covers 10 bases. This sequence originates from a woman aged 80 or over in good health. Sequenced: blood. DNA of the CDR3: TGCGCCAGCAGCCGAGTAGCGGGGGGTTCCTACAATGAGCAGTTCTTC. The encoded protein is CASSRVAGGSYNEQFF.